Presented here are 32 T cell receptor beta chains from one specimen sequenced in a study of chemoradiotherapy in HPV16-positive cancers. Using immunoSEQ multiplex PCR, the repertoire was profiled, and TCRdb retains in-frame clones only, with some absent. The data show about 68,000 clones, about nine tenths seen once. Here the sequenced sample was blood, taken from a patient who underwent chemoradiotherapy. These receptors were taken from a human donor with HPV-associated anogenital cancer.

The chain recombines TRBV30 with TRBJ2-7; D is unresolved. The CDR3 consists of 11 residues. Trimming cost V 1 base and J 3 bases, with 4 bases left between them. Germline CDR1 reads GTSNPN; CDR2 reads SVGIG (reference sequence). The CDR3 here is CAWSGRYEQYF. CDR3 nucleotide sequence: TGTGCCTGGAGTGGTCGCTACGAGCAGTACTTC.

The chain combines TRBV25-1 with TRBJ2-4, with TRBD1 matching 7 bases. The germline CDR1 and CDR2 sequences are MGHDK and SYGVNS. This CDR3 region has 16 residues. V was clipped by 4 bases and J by 0 bases; unmatched bases: 6. The CDR3 region is CASSGQGELAKNIQYF. In DNA form, the CDR3 reads TGTGCCAGCAGTGGACAGGGTGAACTAGCCAAAAACATTCAGTACTTC.

The chain is built from TRBV10-1 and TRBJ1-2; D is uncertain. The germline V gene has CDR1 WNHNN and CDR2 SYGVQD (reference sequence). The CDR3 has 13 amino acids. V was clipped by 10 bases and J by 5 bases, with 17 bases between them. CDR3 sequence (DNA): TGCGCCACCCAGGCAGACGATACGTATGGCTACACCTTC. This encodes CATQADDTYGYTF.

J is TRBJ1-1 and V is TRBV18, with a weak D call TRBD1 (6 bases). The CDR3 is 14 residues long. V gave up 3 bases and J gave up 1 base, with 9 bases separating them. The germline CDR1 and CDR2 sequences are KGHSH and LQKENI. CDR3: CASSPGAQNTEAFF. For the CDR3, the DNA is TGTGCCAGCTCACCGGGGGCCCAGAACACTGAAGCTTTCTTT.

The V call is TRBV18, the J call TRBJ1-1; D gene unclear. V gave up 2 bases and J gave up 0 bases, with 10 bases separating them. The CDR3 sequence is 15 residues long. Germline values: CDR1 KGHSH, CDR2 LQKENI. CDR3 in amino acids: CASSPSSVVNTEAFF. As DNA, the CDR3 is TGTGCCAGCTCACCATCATCCGTAGTGAACACTGAAGCTTTCTTT.

V is TRBV5-4 and J is TRBJ1-1; no clear D gene. Germline assignment: CDR1 SGHNT and CDR2 YYREEE (reference sequence). This CDR3 region has 17 residues. V lost 0 bases to trimming and J lost 2 bases, with 17 bases between them. The CDR3 sequence is CASSLAGKGTINTEAFF. In DNA form, the CDR3 reads TGTGCCAGCAGCTTGGCCGGCAAGGGTACAATTAACACTGAAGCTTTCTTT.

This chain joins TRBV6-6 and TRBJ1-2, with 7 bases aligning to TRBD1. Per germline, CDR1 MNHNY and CDR2 SVGAGI (reference sequence). CDR3 length: 14 amino acids. Trimming cost V 5 bases and J 2 bases; bases outside gene matches: 5. The CDR3 loop reads CASSKDRTNYGYTF. The CDR3 bases are TGTGCCAGCAGTAAGGACAGGACAAACTATGGCTACACCTTC.

The chain has TRBV7-2 and TRBJ1-5; D gene uncertain. The germline V gene encodes CDR1 SGHTA and CDR2 FQGNSA. The V end lost 2 bases, the J end lost 3 bases, and 17 bases lay between the germline ends. The length of the CDR3 is 17 residues. CDR3 region: CASSLSPQASPNQPQHF. In DNA, the CDR3 is TGTGCCAGCAGCTTAAGCCCTCAGGCGTCCCCCAATCAGCCCCAGCATTTT.

As DNA, the CDR3 is TGTGCCAGCAGAGTAACCGGGGAGGACGAGCAGTACTTC. Its translation: CASRVTGEDEQYF. The chain joins TRBV6-1 to TRBJ2-7, with D perhaps TRBD2 (6 bases). Trimming pared 6 bases from V and 5 bases from J, leaving 14 bases between. This CDR3 spans 13 amino acids. The V gene's germline CDR1 is MNHNS and CDR2 SASEGT.

The chain is built from TRBV2 and TRBJ2-7, with 13 bases lining up with TRBD2. After removal of 6 bases from V and 6 bases from J, the junction contained 5 bases not matched to a gene. The CDR3 length is 14 residues. CDR1 and CDR2 (germline): SNHLY, FYNNEI. The CDR3 is CASSLLAGGLEQYF. CDR3 sequence (DNA): TGTGCCAGCAGCTTACTAGCGGGAGGGCTCGAGCAGTACTTC.

The V call is TRBV7-9, the J call TRBJ2-3; 13 bases line up with TRBD2. Germline-derived CDR1 and CDR2 are SEHNR and FQNEAQ (reference sequence). V was pared by 5 bases and J by 4 bases, with 6 bases of the junction left unmatched. This CDR3 contains 16 residues. The CDR3 here is CASSPGLAGIADTQYF. CDR3 coding DNA: TGTGCCAGCAGCCCGGGACTAGCGGGAATCGCAGATACGCAGTATTTT. Based on the CDR3 plus reference TRBV7-9 and TRBJ2-3, the full variable domain is DTGVSQNPRHKITKRGQNVTFRCDPISEHNRLYWYRQTLGQGPEFLTYFQNEAQLEKSRLLSDRFSAERPKGSFSTLEIQRTEQGDSAMYLCASSPGLAGIADTQYFGPGTRLTVL.

The chain couples TRBV7-9 to TRBJ1-3; 9 positions agree with TRBD1. Germline V gives CDR1 SEHNR, CDR2 FQNEAQ (reference sequence). The CDR3 is made up of 17 amino acids. V lost 0 bases, J lost 4 bases, and 7 bases stayed unmatched. This CDR3 is CASSLAHRTGAGNTIYF. CDR3 DNA: TGTGCCAGCAGCTTAGCCCATCGGACAGGGGCGGGAAACACCATATATTTT.

The CDR3 here is CASSPGQGAYNEQFF. The CDR3 DNA reads as TGCGCCAGCAGCCCGGGACAGGGGGCATACAATGAGCAGTTCTTC. The chain uses TRBV4-1 and TRBJ2-1; 12 positions match TRBD1. CDR1 and CDR2 from the germline V gene are MGHRA and YSYEKL. Trimming removed 4 bases from V and 4 bases from J; junction bases left unmatched: 2. This CDR3 contains 15 residues.

The rearrangement joins TRBV27 to TRBJ2-3; D might be TRBD1 (6 bases). V gave up 5 bases and J gave up 6 bases, with 21 bases separating them. CDR1 and CDR2 (germline): MNHEY, SMNVEV (reference sequence). There are 16 residues in the CDR3. CDR3: CASSPEWDTSIDTQYF. The CDR3 coding sequence is TGTGCCAGCAGTCCTGAGTGGGACACATCCATCGATACGCAGTATTTT.

The chain combines TRBV4-1 with TRBJ1-5; D possibly corresponds to TRBD1 (5 bases). CDR3 length equals 14 residues. V lost 1 base and J lost 12, with 16 bases in between. CDR1 MGHRA and CDR2 YSYEKL come from the germline V gene. DNA of the CDR3: TGCGCCAGCAGCCAAGTTGGGGGAATATACGACCAGCATTTT. Protein sequence: CASSQVGGIYDQHF.

This sequence joins TRBV7-2 and TRBJ1-6; 7 positions match TRBD1. This CDR3 contains 15 residues. V lost 3 bases to trimming and J lost 5 bases; unmatched junction nucleotides: 4. CDR1 is SGHTA, CDR2 FQGNSA, per germline. CDR3 in amino acids: CASSFRGEDNSPLHF. CDR3 nucleotides: TGTGCCAGCAGCTTCAGGGGGGAAGATAATTCACCCCTCCACTTT.

This clone appeared a few times. This rearrangement joins TRBV9 to TRBJ1-5; maybe TRBD1 (6 bases). Germline V gene data show CDR1 as SGDLS and CDR2 as YYNGEE. The CDR3 is 14 residues long. The ends were cut back, 4 bases at V and 1 base at J, with 9 bases in the middle. The CDR3 nucleotides are TGTGCCAGCAGCCCAGGGGTGAGCAATCAGCCCCAGCATTTT. Protein product: CASSPGVSNQPQHF.

V and J are TRBV5-4 and TRBJ2-7, with 7 positions matching TRBD1. The germline CDR1 and CDR2 sequences are SGHNT and YYREEE (reference sequence). Trimming removed 2 bases from V and 2 bases from J; junction bases left unmatched: 10. The CDR3 contains 16 residues. CDR3 sequence: CASSLQQGSRTYEQYF. The CDR3 DNA follows: TGTGCCAGCAGCTTACAACAGGGGAGTAGGACCTACGAGCAGTACTTC.

Details on this clone: Other DNA sequences from this sample encode an identical CDR3 as well. The rearrangement links TRBV7-8 to TRBJ2-2; D call uncertain. V lost 1 base and J 3 bases, leaving 3 bases between the germline ends. Germline CDR1 and CDR2: SGHVS and FQNEAQ. This CDR3 comprises 13 residues. DNA of the CDR3: TGTGCCAGCAGCTTAGTTGACACCGGGGAGCTGTTTTTT. It is translated as CASSLVDTGELFF.

This clone was observed a handful of times. The gene calls are TRBV19 and TRBJ2-1, with 9 bases that match TRBD2. V lost 4 bases and J lost 6; bases outside the gene matches: 13. Germline V gene lookup returns CDR1 LNHDA and CDR2 SQIVND (reference sequence). This CDR3 spans 17 amino acids. CDR3: CASSTPQGRGGPNEQFF. For the CDR3, the DNA is TGTGCCAGTAGTACCCCCCAGGGGCGGGGGGGCCCCAATGAGCAGTTCTTC.

The rearrangement joins TRBV5-1 to TRBJ1-5, with a tentative D call TRBD1 (5 bases). The V and J ends lost 2 bases and 4 bases respectively, with 13 bases between them. CDR1 and CDR2 from the germline V gene are SGHRS and YFSETQ. The CDR3 length is 15 residues. The DNA of the CDR3 is TGCGCCAGCAGCTTAGGAACAGGCCTAAATCAGCCCCAGCATTTT. Protein sequence: CASSLGTGLNQPQHF.

This clone was observed once. The rearrangement joins TRBV27 to TRBJ1-6, with D possibly matching TRBD1 (5 bases). The CDR3 contains 17 residues. The V gene lost 5 bases and the J gene lost 0 bases, with 14 bases spanning the gap. The germline CDR1 and CDR2 sequences are MNHEY and SMNVEV (reference sequence). The CDR3 sequence is CASSQGWDSSYNSPLHF. CDR3 in DNA: TGTGCCAGCAGTCAGGGTTGGGATAGCTCCTATAATTCACCCCTCCACTTT.

This clone was picked up one time. The gene calls are TRBV4-1 and TRBJ2-5, with TRBD2 matching over 7 bases. J gave up 7 bases and V 0 bases, and 2 bases lay outside the gene matches. The CDR3 consists of 13 residues. The germline CDR1 and CDR2 sequences are MGHRA and YSYEKL. The CDR3 loop reads CASSQEREGTQYF. CDR3 DNA sequence: TGCGCCAGCAGCCAAGAAAGGGAGGGGACCCAGTACTTC.

V usage is TRBV6-5 and J usage is TRBJ1-2; 9 bases line up with TRBD1. The V gene's germline CDR1 is MNHEY and CDR2 SVGAGI. V lost 6 bases, J lost 8 bases, and 10 bases stayed unmatched. This CDR3 comprises 14 residues. CDR3 nucleotides: TGTGCCAGCAGCCGCGCGGGACAGGGCGGCGGCTACACCTTC. Protein: CASSRAGQGGGYTF.

The CDR3 is CASSLEYTYEQYF. CDR3 coding DNA: TGTGCCAGCAGCTTAGAGTATACCTACGAGCAGTACTTC. The chain joins TRBV7-8 to TRBJ2-5; D not resolved. The DNA end favors TRBJ2-7, so the J call may be wrong. Germline CDR1 SGHVS, CDR2 FQNEAQ. This CDR3 region has 13 residues.

The V gene is TRBV18, the J gene TRBJ2-1, with 7 bases that match TRBD2. V was pared by 2 bases and J by 7 bases, with 20 bases of the junction left unmatched. The CDR3 extends over 19 amino acids. The germline V gene encodes CDR1 KGHSH and CDR2 LQKENI. For the CDR3, the DNA is TGTGCCAGCTCACCATCGACTGGGGCGGGAGCCGCCCGGCGGAATGAGCAGTTCTTC. It encodes CASSPSTGAGAARRNEQFF.

The chain recombines TRBV6-1 with TRBJ1-1, with a tentative D call TRBD1 (5 bases). Looked up from germline, CDR1 is MNHNS and CDR2 is SASEGT. This CDR3 has 14 amino acids. V lost 3 bases, J lost 3 bases, and 11 bases lay in between. CDR3 protein: CASSDGHPYTEAFF. The CDR3 DNA reads as TGTGCCAGCAGTGACGGACATCCCTACACTGAAGCTTTCTTT.

V and J are TRBV5-5 and TRBJ2-5; 9 bases align to TRBD2. This CDR3 contains 15 residues. CDR1 and CDR2 (germline): SGHKS, YYEKEE (reference sequence). Germline trimming cut 1 base from V and 0 bases from J; bases unmatched to any gene: 1. The DNA for the CDR3 is TGTGCCAGCAGCTTGTCTAGCGGGAACCAAGAGACCCAGTACTTC. It specifies CASSLSSGNQETQYF.

The V and J genes are TRBV4-1 and TRBJ1-2; D possibly corresponds to TRBD1 (6 bases). The CDR3 is 14 amino acids. V gave up 0 bases and J gave up 4 bases, with 9 bases separating them. Germline V gene data show CDR1 as MGHRA and CDR2 as YSYEKL. The CDR3 protein is CASSQEGQRYGYTF. The CDR3 DNA reads TGCGCCAGCAGCCAAGAAGGACAGCGCTATGGCTACACCTTC.

There are a few counts of this clone. The chain employs TRBV6-5 and TRBJ1-1; possible D gene TRBD1, 6 bases. Trimming cost V 2 bases and J 1 base, with 11 bases left between them. The CDR3 length is 15 residues. Germline CDR1 reads MNHEY; CDR2 reads SVGAGI. CDR3 coding DNA: TGTGCCAGCAGTTACCAACTGACAGGGAACACTGAAGCTTTCTTT. Protein: CASSYQLTGNTEAFF.

CDR3 bases: TGTGCCAGCTCACCGTGGGCGACTCCCGGGGACTACGAGCAGTACTTC. It is translated as CASSPWATPGDYEQYF. The chain joins TRBV27 to TRBJ2-7, with D possibly matching TRBD2 (5 bases). The CDR3 contains 16 residues. Germline V lookup: CDR1 MNHEY, CDR2 SMNVEV (reference sequence). V shed 8 bases and J shed 3 bases, with 23 bases lying between them.

J is TRBJ2-7 and V is TRBV4-2; no clear D gene. Between the trimmed V and J ends, which lost 1 base and 2 bases, there was a span of 9 bases. Germline CDR1 and CDR2: LGHNA and YNFKEQ. The CDR3 is made up of 14 amino acids. The CDR3 nucleotides read TGTGCCAGCAGCCAAGGCCCCCCTGCCTACGAGCAGTACTTC. Translation: CASSQGPPAYEQYF.